Sequencing of this T cell receptor beta chain was carried out in a study of cytomegalovirus exposure and HLA in healthy donors. The CDR3 is 13 amino acids. The germline V gene encodes CDR1 MDHEN and CDR2 SYDVKM. V trimming: 8 bases; J trimming: 5 bases; junction bases outside the gene matches: 8. The study ran its PCR with 60 Vbeta and 13 Jbeta primers. Assay used: immunoSEQ multiplex PCR; TCRdb lists only in-frame clones, some missing. The sample comprises 150,000 to 180,000 clones, 70% to 80% of which are singletons, and roughly 13% rests with the top ten. The sequenced sample was PBMCs. This clonotype originated in a young man in good health and CMV-seropositive. V and J are TRBV28 and TRBJ2-7; 8 bases match TRBD1. The CDR3 sequence is CASSVDRVHEQYF. CDR3 coding DNA: TGTGCCAGCTCCGTGGACAGGGTCCACGAGCAGTACTTC.